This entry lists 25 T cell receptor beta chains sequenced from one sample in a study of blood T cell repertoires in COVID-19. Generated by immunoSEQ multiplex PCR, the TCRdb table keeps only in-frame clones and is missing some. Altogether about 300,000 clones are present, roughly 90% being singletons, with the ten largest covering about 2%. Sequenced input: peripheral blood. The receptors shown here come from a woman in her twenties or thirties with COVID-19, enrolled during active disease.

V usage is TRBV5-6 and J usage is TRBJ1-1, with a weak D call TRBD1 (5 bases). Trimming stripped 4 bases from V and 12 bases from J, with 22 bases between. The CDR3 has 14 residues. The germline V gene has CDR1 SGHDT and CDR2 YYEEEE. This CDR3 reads CASSRRGWGEVPFF. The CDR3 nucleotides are TGTGCCAGCAGCCGTCGGGGGTGGGGAGAAGTACCTTTCTTT.

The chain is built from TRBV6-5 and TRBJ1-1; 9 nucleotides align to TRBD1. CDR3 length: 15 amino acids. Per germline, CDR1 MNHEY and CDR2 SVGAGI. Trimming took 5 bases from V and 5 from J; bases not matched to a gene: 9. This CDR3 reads CASSRGGTGHTEAFF. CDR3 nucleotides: TGTGCCAGCAGTCGCGGGGGGACAGGGCATACTGAAGCTTTCTTT.

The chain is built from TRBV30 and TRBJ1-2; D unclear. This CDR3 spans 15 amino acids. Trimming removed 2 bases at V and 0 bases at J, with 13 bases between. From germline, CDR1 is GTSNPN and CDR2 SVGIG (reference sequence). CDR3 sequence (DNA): TGTGCCTGGAGTCGTAGGGTGGGAGCTAACTATGGCTACACCTTC. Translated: CAWSRRVGANYGYTF.

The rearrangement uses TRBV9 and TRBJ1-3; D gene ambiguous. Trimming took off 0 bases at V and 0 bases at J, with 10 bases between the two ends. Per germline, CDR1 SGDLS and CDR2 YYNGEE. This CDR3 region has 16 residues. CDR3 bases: TGTGCCAGCAGCGTAGGGGGAGTGAACTCTGGAAACACCATATATTTT. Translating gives CASSVGGVNSGNTIYF. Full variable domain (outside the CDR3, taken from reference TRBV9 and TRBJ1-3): DSGVTQTPKHLITATGQRVTLRCSPRSGDLSVYWYQQSLDQGLQFLIQYYNGEERAKGNILERFSAQQFPDLHSELNLSSLELGDSALYFCASSVGGVNSGNTIYFGEGSWLTVV.

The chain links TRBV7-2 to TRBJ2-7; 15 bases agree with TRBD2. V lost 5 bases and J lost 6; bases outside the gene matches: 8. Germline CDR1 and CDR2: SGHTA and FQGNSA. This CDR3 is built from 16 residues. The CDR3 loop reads CASSTPGLAGGGEQYF. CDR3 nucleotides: TGTGCCAGCAGCACACCGGGACTAGCGGGGGGAGGCGAGCAGTACTTC. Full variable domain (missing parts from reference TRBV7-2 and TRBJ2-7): GAGVSQSPSNKVTEKGKDVELRCDPISGHTALYWYRQSLGQGLEFLIYFQGNSAPDKSGLPSDRFSAERTGGSVSTLTIQRTQQEDSAVYLCASSTPGLAGGGEQYFGPGTRLTVT.

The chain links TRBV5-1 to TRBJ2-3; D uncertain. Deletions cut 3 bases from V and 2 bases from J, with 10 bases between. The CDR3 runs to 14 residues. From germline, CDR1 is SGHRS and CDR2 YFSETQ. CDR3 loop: CASSSTPFTDTQYF. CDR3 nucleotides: TGCGCCAGCAGCTCAACTCCTTTCACAGATACGCAGTATTTT.

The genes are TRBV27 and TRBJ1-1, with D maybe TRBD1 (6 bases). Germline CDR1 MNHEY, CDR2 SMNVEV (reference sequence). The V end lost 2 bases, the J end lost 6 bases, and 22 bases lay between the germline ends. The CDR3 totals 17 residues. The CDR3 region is CASSLIGWGRGIPEAFF. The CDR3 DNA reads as TGTGCCAGCAGTTTAATAGGTTGGGGCAGGGGAATCCCTGAAGCTTTCTTT.

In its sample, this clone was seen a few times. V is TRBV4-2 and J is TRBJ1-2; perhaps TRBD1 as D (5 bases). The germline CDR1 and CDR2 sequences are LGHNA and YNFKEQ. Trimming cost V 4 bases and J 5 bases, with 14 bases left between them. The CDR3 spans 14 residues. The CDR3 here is CASSPGGGVYGYTF. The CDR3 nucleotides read TGTGCCAGCAGCCCTGGGGGAGGGGTGTATGGCTACACCTTC.

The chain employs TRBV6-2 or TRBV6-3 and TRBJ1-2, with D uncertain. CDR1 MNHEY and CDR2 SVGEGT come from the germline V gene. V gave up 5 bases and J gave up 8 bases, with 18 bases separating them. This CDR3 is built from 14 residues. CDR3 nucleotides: TGTGCCAGCAGTCGAAACAGTATTTCACACGGCTACACCTTC. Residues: CASSRNSISHGYTF.

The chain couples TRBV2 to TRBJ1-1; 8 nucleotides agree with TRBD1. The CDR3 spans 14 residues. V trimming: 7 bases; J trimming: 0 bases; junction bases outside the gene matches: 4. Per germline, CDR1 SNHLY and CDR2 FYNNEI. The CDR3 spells CASTRQGLNTEAFF. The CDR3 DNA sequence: TGTGCCAGCACCCGACAGGGGTTGAACACTGAAGCTTTCTTT.

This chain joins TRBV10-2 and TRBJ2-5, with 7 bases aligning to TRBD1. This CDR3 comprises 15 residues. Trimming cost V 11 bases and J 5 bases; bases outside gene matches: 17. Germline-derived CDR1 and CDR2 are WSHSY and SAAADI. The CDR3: CAGTVGAGGMETQYF. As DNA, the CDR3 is TGCGCCGGGACAGTTGGGGCAGGGGGTATGGAGACCCAGTACTTC.

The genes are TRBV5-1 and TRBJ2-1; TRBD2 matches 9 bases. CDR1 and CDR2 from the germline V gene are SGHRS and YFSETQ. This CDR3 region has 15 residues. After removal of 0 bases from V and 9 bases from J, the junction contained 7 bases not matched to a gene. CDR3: CASSLVAGGPSEQFF. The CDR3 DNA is TGCGCCAGCAGCTTGGTCGCGGGGGGGCCCAGTGAGCAGTTCTTC.

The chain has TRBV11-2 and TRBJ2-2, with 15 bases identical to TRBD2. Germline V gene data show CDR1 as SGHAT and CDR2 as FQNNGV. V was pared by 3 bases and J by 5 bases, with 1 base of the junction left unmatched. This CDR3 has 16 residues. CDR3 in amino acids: CASSFGLAGGTGELFF. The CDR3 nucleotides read TGTGCCAGCAGCTTCGGACTAGCGGGGGGGACCGGGGAGCTGTTTTTT.

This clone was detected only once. This chain's CDR3 is CAITLTASDEAFF. The CDR3 nucleotides are TGTGCCATCACCTTGACAGCGTCCGATGAAGCTTTCTTT. The genes are TRBV10-3 and TRBJ1-1; D perhaps matches TRBD1 (5 bases). Trimming took 7 bases from V and 7 from J, leaving 16 bases between them. CDR1 is ENHRY and CDR2 is SYGVKD in the germline V gene. The CDR3 spans 13 residues.

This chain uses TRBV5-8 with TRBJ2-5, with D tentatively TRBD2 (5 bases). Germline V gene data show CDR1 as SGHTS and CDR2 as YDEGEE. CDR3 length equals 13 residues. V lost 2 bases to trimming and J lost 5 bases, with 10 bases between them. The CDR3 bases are TGTGCCAGCAGCTTTTCCCGGAGGGAGACCCAGTACTTC. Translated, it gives CASSFSRRETQYF. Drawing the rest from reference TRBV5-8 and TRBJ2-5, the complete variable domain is EAGVTQSPTHLIKTRGQQATLRCSPISGHTSVYWYQQALGLGLQFLLWYDEGEERNRGNFPPRFSGRQFPNYSSELNVNALELEDSALYLCASSFSRRETQYFGPGTRLLVL.

The CDR3 here is CASSNTGANQPQHF. CDR3 in DNA: TGTGCCAGCTCAAACACAGGGGCCAATCAGCCCCAGCATTTT. The genes are TRBV18 and TRBJ1-5, with TRBD1 matching 7 bases. Germline V gene data show CDR1 as KGHSH and CDR2 as LQKENI. The CDR3 is 14 amino acids. V was pared by 5 bases and J by 3 bases, with 4 bases of the junction left unmatched. Using reference TRBV18 and TRBJ1-5 for the parts outside the CDR3, the full variable domain is NAGVMQNPRHLVRRRGQEARLRCSPMKGHSHVYWYRQLPEEGLKFMVYLQKENIIDESGMPKERFSAEFPKEGPSILRIQQVVRGDSAAYFCASSNTGANQPQHFGDGTRLSIL.

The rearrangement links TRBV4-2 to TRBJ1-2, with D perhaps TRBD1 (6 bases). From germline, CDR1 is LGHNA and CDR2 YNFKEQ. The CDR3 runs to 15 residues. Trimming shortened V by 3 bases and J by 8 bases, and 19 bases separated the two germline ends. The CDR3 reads CASSQGGTPGWGYTF. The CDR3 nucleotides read TGTGCCAGCAGCCAGGGTGGGACACCCGGGTGGGGCTACACCTTC.

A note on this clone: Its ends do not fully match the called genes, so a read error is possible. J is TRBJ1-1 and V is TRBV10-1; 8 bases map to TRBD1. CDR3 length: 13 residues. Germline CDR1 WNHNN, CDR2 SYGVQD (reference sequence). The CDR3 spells CASSRGLKTEAFF. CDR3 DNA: TGCGCCAGCAGCAGGGGGCTGAAAACTGAAGCTTTCTTT.

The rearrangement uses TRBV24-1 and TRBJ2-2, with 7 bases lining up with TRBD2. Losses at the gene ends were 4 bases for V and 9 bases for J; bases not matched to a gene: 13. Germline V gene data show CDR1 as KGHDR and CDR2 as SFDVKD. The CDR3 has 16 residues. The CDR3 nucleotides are TGTGCCACCAGTGACCCCGGGAGGAAGGATAGCCGGGAGCTGTTTTTT. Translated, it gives CATSDPGRKDSRELFF.

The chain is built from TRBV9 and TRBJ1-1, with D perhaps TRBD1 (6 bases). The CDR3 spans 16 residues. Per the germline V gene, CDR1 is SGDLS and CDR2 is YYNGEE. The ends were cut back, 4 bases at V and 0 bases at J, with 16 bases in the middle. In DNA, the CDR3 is TGTGCCAGCAGCCCCCCTTCACAGGGAATGAACACTGAAGCTTTCTTT. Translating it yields CASSPPSQGMNTEAFF. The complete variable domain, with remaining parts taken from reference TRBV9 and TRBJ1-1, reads DSGVTQTPKHLITATGQRVTLRCSPRSGDLSVYWYQQSLDQGLQFLIQYYNGEERAKGNILERFSAQQFPDLHSELNLSSLELGDSALYFCASSPPSQGMNTEAFFGQGTRLTVV.

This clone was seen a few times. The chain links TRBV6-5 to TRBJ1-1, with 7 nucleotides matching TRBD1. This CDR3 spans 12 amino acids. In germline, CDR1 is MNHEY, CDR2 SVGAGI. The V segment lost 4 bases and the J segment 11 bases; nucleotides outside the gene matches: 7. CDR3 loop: CASSSTGVGAFF. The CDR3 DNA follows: TGTGCCAGCAGTTCCACAGGGGTAGGTGCTTTCTTT.

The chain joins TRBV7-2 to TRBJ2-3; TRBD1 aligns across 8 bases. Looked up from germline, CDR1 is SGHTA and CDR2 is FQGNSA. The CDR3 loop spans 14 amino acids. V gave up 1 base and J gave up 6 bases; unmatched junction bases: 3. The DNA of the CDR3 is TGTGCCAGCAGCTTAGACAGGGGGTGGGATACGCAGTATTTT. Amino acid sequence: CASSLDRGWDTQYF.

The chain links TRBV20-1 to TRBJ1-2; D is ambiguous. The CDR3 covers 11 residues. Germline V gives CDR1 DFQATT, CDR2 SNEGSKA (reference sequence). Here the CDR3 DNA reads TGCAGGGTCCGCTTAGCCTATGGCTACACCTTC. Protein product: CRVRLAYGYTF.

The CDR3 DNA follows: TGTGCCAGTAGAAATACAGAGAACGGGGCCAACGTCCTGACTTTC. Encoded protein: CASRNTENGANVLTF. The V gene is TRBV19, the J gene TRBJ2-6; D is unclear. From germline, CDR1 is LNHDA and CDR2 SQIVND (reference sequence). This CDR3 comprises 15 residues. Trimming shortened V by 6 bases and J by 4 bases, and 13 bases separated the two germline ends.

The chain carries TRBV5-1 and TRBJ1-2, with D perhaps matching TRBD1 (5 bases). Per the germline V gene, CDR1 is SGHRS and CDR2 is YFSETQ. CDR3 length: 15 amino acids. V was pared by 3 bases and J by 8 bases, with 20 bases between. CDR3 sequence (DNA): TGCGCCAGCAGCTCGGAGGCGGGGGTTCCGAGGGGCTACACCTTC. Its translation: CASSSEAGVPRGYTF.